Detailed here is one T cell receptor beta chain. Its cognate antigen is unknown. This specimen comes from a study of OX40 agonist ivuxolimab in advanced cancers. For the study at large: Partial responses were achieved by three patients, one with hepatocellular carcinoma and two with cutaneous melanoma. Regarding the study as a whole: CD8+ T cells averaged more expanded clones than CD4+.

Clones were read by immunoSEQ multiplex PCR, and TCRdb kept only the in-frame ones, dropping some. The top ten clones hold roughly 6% of a sample with about 50,000 clones, 89% of them seen once. CDR3 length: 11 amino acids. The germline V and J ends were trimmed by 7 bases and 5 bases, with 9 bases remaining between them. Germline V gene data show CDR1 as SGHRS and CDR2 as YFSETQ. The clonotype was recovered from an adult with an advanced solid tumor such as melanoma, head and neck, liver or kidney cancer. The chain combines TRBV5-1 with TRBJ1-1, with TRBD1 as a possible D gene (5 bases). The material was CD4+ or CD8+ T cells sorted from blood, obtained in a trial of the OX40 agonist ivuxolimab. CDR3 bases: TGCGCCAGCCGCGGGGGAACTGAAGCTTTCTTT. It translates to CASRGGTEAFF.